This passage covers 8 T cell receptor beta chains from one sample sequenced in a study of shared clonotypes between healthy human individuals. Profiling relied on immunoSEQ multiplex PCR, and the TCRdb table lists in-frame clones only, not all of them. The sample records over 2,000,000 clones, over 85% being singletons. Naive CD8 cells lacked CD45RO and underwent positive selection for CCR7, leaving out terminally differentiated effector memory CD45RA+ cells. Sequencing was performed on naive CD8+ T cells from PBMCs. The receptors derive from a man in his late teens or twenties in good health. Some clones in this sample may be carry-over from other donors' samples.

The gene calls are TRBV28 and TRBJ1-3, with 9 bases lining up with TRBD1. The CDR3 is 17 amino acids. With 2 bases clipped from V and 4 bases from J, the junction kept 9 bases outside the gene matches. Per the germline V gene, CDR1 is MDHEN and CDR2 is SYDVKM. The CDR3 DNA follows: TGTGCCAGCAGTTTAATCCCTACAGGGGGCGAGGGAAACACCATATATTTT. Translated, it gives CASSLIPTGGEGNTIYF. The full variable domain, in which reference TRBV28 and TRBJ1-3 provide the parts outside the CDR3, is DVKVTQSSRYLVKRTGEKVFLECVQDMDHENMFWYRQDPGLGLRLIYFSYDVKMKEKGDIPEGYSVSREKKERFSLILESASTNQTSMYLCASSLIPTGGEGNTIYFGEGSWLTVV.

The chain uses TRBV4-1 and TRBJ2-1, with TRBD2 identical over 8 bases. The CDR3 sequence is 17 residues long. V shed 0 bases and J 1 base; nucleotides not matched to a gene: 5. Per germline, CDR1 MGHRA and CDR2 YSYEKL. The CDR3: CASSQEAGGQSYNEQFF. The CDR3, as DNA: TGCGCCAGCAGCCAAGAGGCGGGAGGCCAATCCTACAATGAGCAGTTCTTC.

This clone was seen just once. This sequence joins TRBV7-9 and TRBJ2-5; maybe TRBD2 (6 bases). Germline CDR1 SEHNR, CDR2 FQNEAQ (reference sequence). V lost 5 bases and J lost 9, with 19 bases in between. CDR3 length: 14 amino acids. CDR3 coding DNA: TGTGCCAGCAGCGCCCTCCGTGCCTCGGGGGCCCAGTACTTC. This codes for CASSALRASGAQYF. Drawing the rest from reference TRBV7-9 and TRBJ2-5, the complete variable domain is DTGVSQNPRHKITKRGQNVTFRCDPISEHNRLYWYRQTLGQGPEFLTYFQNEAQLEKSRLLSDRFSAERPKGSFSTLEIQRTEQGDSAMYLCASSALRASGAQYFGPGTRLLVL.

In its sample, this clone was seen once. V is TRBV28 and J is TRBJ1-1; no definite D call. V dropped 3 bases and J dropped 0 bases, with 8 bases sitting between them. CDR3 length equals 14 residues. Germline values: CDR1 MDHEN, CDR2 SYDVKM. The CDR3 DNA sequence: TGTGCCAGCAGTTTGCACAGTATGAACACTGAAGCTTTCTTT. As protein: CASSLHSMNTEAFF. Supplemented by reference TRBV28 and TRBJ1-1, the full variable domain reads DVKVTQSSRYLVKRTGEKVFLECVQDMDHENMFWYRQDPGLGLRLIYFSYDVKMKEKGDIPEGYSVSREKKERFSLILESASTNQTSMYLCASSLHSMNTEAFFGQGTRLTVV.

V is TRBV13 and J is TRBJ1-1; weak D call: TRBD1 (5 bases). The CDR3 totals 15 residues. With 5 bases removed from V and 5 bases from J, the gap between germline ends came to 18 bases. Germline CDR1 and CDR2: PRHDT and FYEKMQ (reference sequence). CDR3 coding DNA: TGTGCCAGCAGCCCCGGGCCCAGGGTGGGTACTGAAGCTTTCTTT. Amino acids: CASSPGPRVGTEAFF.

This clone was seen only once. This chain joins TRBV29-1 and TRBJ1-1; D remains ambiguous. With 7 bases removed from V and 0 bases from J, the gap between germline ends came to 21 bases. CDR3 size: 16 residues. Per germline, CDR1 SQVTM and CDR2 ANQGSEA. The CDR3 coding sequence is TGCAGCGCAATGGAAGTCTACAGCACCATGAACACTGAAGCTTTCTTT. It codes for CSAMEVYSTMNTEAFF.

The chain carries TRBV19 and TRBJ2-7, with 9 bases aligning to TRBD2. The CDR3 spans 14 residues. The ends lost 7 bases at V and 3 bases at J; junction bases unmatched: 7. The V gene's germline CDR1 is LNHDA and CDR2 SQIVND (reference sequence). In DNA form, the CDR3 reads TGTGCCAGTACCCCGACTAGCGGAAGCTACGAGCAGTACTTC. Translation: CASTPTSGSYEQYF.

This clone has only one observation. The rearrangement joins TRBV7-9 to TRBJ2-3; the D gene is possibly TRBD2 (6 bases). Trimming cost V 7 bases and J 6 bases, with 14 bases left between them. The length of the CDR3 is 13 residues. In germline, CDR1 is SEHNR, CDR2 FQNEAQ (reference sequence). The CDR3 reads CASTLTGGDTQYF. DNA of the CDR3: TGTGCCAGCACCCTCACTGGAGGGGATACGCAGTATTTT.